This T cell receptor beta chain was sequenced for a study of CD8 T cells in ankylosing spondylitis. On this clonotype: Its antigen remains unknown.

Trimming cost V 5 bases and J 0 bases, with 8 bases left between them. The V gene's germline CDR1 is SEHNR and CDR2 FQNEAQ (reference sequence). The CDR3 is 14 amino acids. Study-wide points: Clones linked to disease, bearing a CD8+ phenotype, were relatively rare in peripheral blood.

It was by quantitative 5'-RACE with molecular barcodes that TCR beta libraries were made. TCRdb reprocessed the 5' RACE reads via MiXCR and lists one record per CDR3 protein. The sample comprises roughly 160,000 distinct CDR3 sequences, roughly 11% of which are singletons, and 25% to 30% rests with the top ten. V and J are TRBV7-9 and TRBJ1-3; D not resolved. The receptor comes from a male donor with ankylosing spondylitis or in good health (not recorded which). The specimen sequenced was blood, either unsorted or a sorted T cell fraction (not recorded which). The chain's CDR3 is CASSPTSSGNTIYF. CDR3 coding DNA: TGTGCCAGCAGCCCGACGAGCTCTGGAAACACCATATATTTT.